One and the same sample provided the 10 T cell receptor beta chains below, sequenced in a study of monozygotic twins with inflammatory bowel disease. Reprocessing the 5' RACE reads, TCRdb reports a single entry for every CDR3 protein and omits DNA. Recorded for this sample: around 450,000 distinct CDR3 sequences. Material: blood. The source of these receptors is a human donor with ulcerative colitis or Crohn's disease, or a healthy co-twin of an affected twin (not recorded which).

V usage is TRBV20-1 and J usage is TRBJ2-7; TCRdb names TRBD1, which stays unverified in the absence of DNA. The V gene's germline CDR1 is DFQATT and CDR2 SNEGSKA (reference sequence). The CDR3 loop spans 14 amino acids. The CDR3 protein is CSALGLSRGHEQYF.

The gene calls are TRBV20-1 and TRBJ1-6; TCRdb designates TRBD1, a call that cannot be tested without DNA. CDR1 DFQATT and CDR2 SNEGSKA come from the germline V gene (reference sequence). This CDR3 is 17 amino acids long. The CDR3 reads CSAPAHGGDTTNSPLHF.

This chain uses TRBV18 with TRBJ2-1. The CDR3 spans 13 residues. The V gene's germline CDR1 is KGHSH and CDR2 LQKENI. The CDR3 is CASSPPMGNEQFF.

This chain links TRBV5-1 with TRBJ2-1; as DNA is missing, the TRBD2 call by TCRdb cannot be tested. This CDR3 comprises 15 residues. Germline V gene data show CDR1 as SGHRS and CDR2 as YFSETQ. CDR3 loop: CASRGPGLGHNEQFF.

CDR3 in amino acids: CASSYEQGARNTEAFF. The rearrangement uses TRBV6-2 or TRBV6-3 and TRBJ1-1; the D gene TCRdb calls, TRBD1, cannot be checked with no DNA. The CDR3 extends over 16 amino acids. Germline V gene sequence: CDR1 MNHEY, CDR2 SVGEGT.

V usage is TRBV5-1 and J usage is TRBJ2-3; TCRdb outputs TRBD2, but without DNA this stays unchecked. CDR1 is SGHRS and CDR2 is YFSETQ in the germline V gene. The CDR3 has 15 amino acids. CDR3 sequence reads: CASSFNGRGGDTQYF.

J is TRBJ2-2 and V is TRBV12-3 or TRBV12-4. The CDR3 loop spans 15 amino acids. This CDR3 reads CASSFGSVGTGELFF.

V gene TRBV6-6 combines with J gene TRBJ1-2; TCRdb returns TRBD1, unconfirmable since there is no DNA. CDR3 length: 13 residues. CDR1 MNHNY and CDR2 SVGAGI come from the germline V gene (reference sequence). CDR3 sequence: CASKQEGGHGYTF.

The CDR3 loop is CAWSPQEGWPPYGYTF. The V call is TRBV30, the J call TRBJ1-2; TCRdb picks TRBD1, but there is no DNA to check that call. Germline V CDR1 and CDR2: GTSNPN, SVGIG (reference sequence). The CDR3 covers 16 residues.

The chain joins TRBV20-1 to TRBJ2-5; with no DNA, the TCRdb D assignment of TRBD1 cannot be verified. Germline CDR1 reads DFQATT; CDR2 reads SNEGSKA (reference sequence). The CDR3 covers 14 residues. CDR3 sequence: CSAKGPAGAETQYF.